A selection of T cell receptor beta chains follows, all from one sample in a study of beta chain features in type 1 diabetes. TCRdb keeps only in-frame clones here, not all; method: immunoSEQ multiplex PCR. The repertoire holds roughly 180,000 clones, with under 9.5% as singletons. The source material was central memory CD4+ T cells from blood. The receptors derive from a man aged 18 to 30 with type 1 diabetes. CDR3s include the opening cysteine and the closing phenylalanine or tryptophan. D genes are given only for firm matches. Clone size is stated in some rows and not others, as once, few, many or a class when expanded.

v_call: TRBV7-9; j_call: TRBJ2-1; clone_size: .; d_call: TRBD1; cdr3_nt: TGTGCCAGCAGCAATAATAGGGACAGCGGCCGGGAGCAGTTCTTC; cdr3_aa: CASSNNRDSGREQFF
v_call: TRBV2; j_call: TRBJ2-3; clone_size: .; d_call: TRBD2; cdr3_nt: TGTGCCAGCAAACCGGGACTAGCGGCCGCGTTGGATACGCAGTATTTT; cdr3_aa: CASKPGLAAALDTQYF
v_call: TRBV7-7; j_call: TRBJ2-2; clone_size: few; d_call: TRBD1; cdr3_nt: TGTGCCAGCAGCCCCCGACAGGGGGAGACCGGGGAGCTGTTTTTT; cdr3_aa: CASSPRQGETGELFF
v_call: TRBV15; j_call: TRBJ1-3; clone_size: .; d_call: .; cdr3_nt: TGTGCCACCAGCAGAGACCCAAGACAGGCAGAATTAGGCACCATATATTTT; cdr3_aa: CATSRDPRQAELGTIYF
v_call: TRBV5-1; j_call: TRBJ2-1; clone_size: few; d_call: TRBD2; cdr3_nt: TGCGCCAGCAGCGGGGGACTAGCGGGAGTCGATGAGCAGTTCTTC; cdr3_aa: CASSGGLAGVDEQFF
v_call: TRBV7-2; j_call: TRBJ2-1; clone_size: once; d_call: .; cdr3_nt: TGTGCCAGCTACTTTGAGTTATCCTACAATGAGCAGTTCTTC; cdr3_aa: CASYFELSYNEQFF
v_call: TRBV2; j_call: TRBJ1-1; clone_size: .; d_call: TRBD1; cdr3_nt: TGTGCCAGCAGTCCAGGGGGCCGGGCTGAAGCTTTCTTT; cdr3_aa: CASSPGGRAEAFF
v_call: TRBV27; j_call: TRBJ2-3; clone_size: .; d_call: .; cdr3_nt: TGTGCCAGCAGTTTATATCGGCCAGGGCTGACAGATACGCAGTATTTT; cdr3_aa: CASSLYRPGLTDTQYF
v_call: TRBV5-1; j_call: TRBJ2-3; clone_size: few; d_call: .; cdr3_nt: TGCGCCAGCAGCTTGTCCGACTTATTTACAGATACGCAGTATTTT; cdr3_aa: CASSLSDLFTDTQYF
v_call: TRBV6-1; j_call: TRBJ1-2; clone_size: .; d_call: .; cdr3_nt: TGTGCCAGCGCAGCAGCGGCCCATGGCTATGGCTACACCTTC; cdr3_aa: CASAAAAHGYGYTF
v_call: TRBV5-6; j_call: TRBJ1-5; clone_size: few; d_call: .; cdr3_nt: TGTGCCAGCAGCTTGCAGGGAAGTGGCAATCAGCCCCAGCATTTT; cdr3_aa: CASSLQGSGNQPQHF
v_call: TRBV7-2; j_call: TRBJ2-1; clone_size: .; d_call: TRBD1; cdr3_nt: TGTGCCAGCAGCCAGCCTTTAGGACAGGGGAGTAAGTTCTTC; cdr3_aa: CASSQPLGQGSKFF
v_call: TRBV10-2; j_call: TRBJ2-7; clone_size: .; d_call: TRBD1; cdr3_nt: TGCGCCAGCAGTGAGCCGGAGGACAGGGTCTCAACCTACGAGCAGTACTTC; cdr3_aa: CASSEPEDRVSTYEQYF
v_call: TRBV5-1; j_call: TRBJ2-5; clone_size: few; d_call: TRBD2; cdr3_nt: TGCGCCAGCAGCTCAGCGGGAGGGCAAGAGACCCAGTACTTC; cdr3_aa: CASSSAGGQETQYF